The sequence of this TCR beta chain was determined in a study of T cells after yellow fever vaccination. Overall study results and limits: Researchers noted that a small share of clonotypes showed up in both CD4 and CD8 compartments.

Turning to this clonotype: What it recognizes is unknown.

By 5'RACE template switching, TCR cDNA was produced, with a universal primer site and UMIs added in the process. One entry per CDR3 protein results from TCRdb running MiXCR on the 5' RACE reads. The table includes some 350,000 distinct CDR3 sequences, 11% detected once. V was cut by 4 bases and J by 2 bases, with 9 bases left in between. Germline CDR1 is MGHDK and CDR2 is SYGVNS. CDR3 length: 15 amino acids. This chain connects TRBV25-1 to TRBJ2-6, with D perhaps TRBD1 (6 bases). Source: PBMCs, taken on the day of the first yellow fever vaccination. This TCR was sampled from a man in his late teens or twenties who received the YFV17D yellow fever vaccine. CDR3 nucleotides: TGTGCCAGCAGTGGCTCAGGGGCTGGGGCCAACGTCCTGACTTTC. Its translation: CASSGSGAGANVLTF.